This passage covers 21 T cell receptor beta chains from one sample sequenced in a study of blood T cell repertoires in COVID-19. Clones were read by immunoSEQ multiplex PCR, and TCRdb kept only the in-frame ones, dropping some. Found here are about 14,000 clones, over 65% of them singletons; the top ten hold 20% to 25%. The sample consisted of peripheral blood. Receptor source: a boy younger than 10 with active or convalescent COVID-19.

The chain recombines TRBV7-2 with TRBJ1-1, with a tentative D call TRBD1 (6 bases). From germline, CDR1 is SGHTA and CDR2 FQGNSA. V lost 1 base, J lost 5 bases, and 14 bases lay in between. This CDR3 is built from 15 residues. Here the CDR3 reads CASSLVRGAGTEAFF. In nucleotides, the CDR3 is TGTGCCAGCAGCTTAGTACGGGGGGCAGGGACTGAAGCTTTCTTT.

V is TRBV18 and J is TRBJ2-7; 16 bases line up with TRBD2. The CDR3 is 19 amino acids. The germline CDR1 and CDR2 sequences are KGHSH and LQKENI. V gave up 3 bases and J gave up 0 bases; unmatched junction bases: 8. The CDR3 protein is CASSPPGLAGGPGSYEQYF. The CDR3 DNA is TGTGCCAGCTCACCTCCGGGACTAGCGGGAGGGCCCGGCTCCTACGAGCAGTACTTC.

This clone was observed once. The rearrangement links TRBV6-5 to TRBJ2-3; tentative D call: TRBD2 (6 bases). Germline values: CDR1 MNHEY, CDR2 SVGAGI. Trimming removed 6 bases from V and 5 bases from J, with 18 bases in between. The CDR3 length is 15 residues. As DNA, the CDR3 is TGTGCCAGCAGCCCCAGAGGGCGGGGTTTAGATACGCAGTATTTT. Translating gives CASSPRGRGLDTQYF.

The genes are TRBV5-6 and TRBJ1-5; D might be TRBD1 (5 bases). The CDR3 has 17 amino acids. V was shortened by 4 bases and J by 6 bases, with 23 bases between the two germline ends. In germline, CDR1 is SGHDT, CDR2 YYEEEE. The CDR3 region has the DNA TGTGCCAGCAGCCAGCGGACGGCTAAAGCGGGGGGTCAGCCCCAGCATTTT. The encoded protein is CASSQRTAKAGGQPQHF.

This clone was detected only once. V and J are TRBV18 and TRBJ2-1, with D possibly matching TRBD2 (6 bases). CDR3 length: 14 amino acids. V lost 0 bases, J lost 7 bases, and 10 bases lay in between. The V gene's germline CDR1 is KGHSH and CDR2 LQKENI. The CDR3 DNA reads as TGTGCCAGCTCACCACCCCAGGGAGGAAATGAGCAGTTCTTC. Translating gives CASSPPQGGNEQFF.

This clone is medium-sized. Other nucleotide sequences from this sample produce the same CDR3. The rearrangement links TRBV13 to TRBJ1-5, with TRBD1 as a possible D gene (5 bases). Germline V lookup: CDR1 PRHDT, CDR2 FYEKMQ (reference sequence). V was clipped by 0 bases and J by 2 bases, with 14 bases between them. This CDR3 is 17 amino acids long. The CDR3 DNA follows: TGTGCCAGCAGCTTAGGGCCCGGGAGGGGAGGCAATCAGCCCCAGCATTTT. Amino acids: CASSLGPGRGGNQPQHF.

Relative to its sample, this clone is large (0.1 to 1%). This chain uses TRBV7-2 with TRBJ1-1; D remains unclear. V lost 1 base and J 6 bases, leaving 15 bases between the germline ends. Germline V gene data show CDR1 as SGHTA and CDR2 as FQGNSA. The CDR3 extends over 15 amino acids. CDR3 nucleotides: TGTGCCAGCAGCTTAGTACACCCTTTGGGCGCTGAAGCTTTCTTT. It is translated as CASSLVHPLGAEAFF. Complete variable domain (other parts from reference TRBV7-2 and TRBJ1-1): GAGVSQSPSNKVTEKGKDVELRCDPISGHTALYWYRQSLGQGLEFLIYFQGNSAPDKSGLPSDRFSAERTGGSVSTLTIQRTQQEDSAVYLCASSLVHPLGAEAFFGQGTRLTVV.

CDR3 DNA sequence: TGTGCCAGCTCACCACCCGTTCCGGGCCCGGGGGTCCATGAGCAGTTCTTC. Amino acid sequence: CASSPPVPGPGVHEQFF. The rearrangement uses TRBV18 and TRBJ2-1; D might be TRBD2 (6 bases). There are 17 residues in the CDR3. Between the trimmed V and J ends, which lost 0 bases and 8 bases, there was a span of 20 bases. In germline, CDR1 is KGHSH, CDR2 LQKENI.

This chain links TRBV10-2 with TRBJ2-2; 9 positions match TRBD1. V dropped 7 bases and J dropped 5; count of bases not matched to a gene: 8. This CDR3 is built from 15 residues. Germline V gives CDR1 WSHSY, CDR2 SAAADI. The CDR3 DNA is TGCGCCAGCACGACACAGGGGGCGAGTACCGGGGAGCTGTTTTTT. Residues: CASTTQGASTGELFF.

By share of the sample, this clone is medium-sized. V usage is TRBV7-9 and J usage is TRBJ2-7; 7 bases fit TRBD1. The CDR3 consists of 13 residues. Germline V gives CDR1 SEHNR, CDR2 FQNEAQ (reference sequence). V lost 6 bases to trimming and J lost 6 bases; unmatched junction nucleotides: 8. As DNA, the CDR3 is TGTGCCAGCAGACGCGGAGACAGGGTCGAGCAGTACTTC. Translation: CASRRGDRVEQYF. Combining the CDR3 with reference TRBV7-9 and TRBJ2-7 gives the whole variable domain DTGVSQNPRHKITKRGQNVTFRCDPISEHNRLYWYRQTLGQGPEFLTYFQNEAQLEKSRLLSDRFSAERPKGSFSTLEIQRTEQGDSAMYLCASRRGDRVEQYFGPGTRLTVT.

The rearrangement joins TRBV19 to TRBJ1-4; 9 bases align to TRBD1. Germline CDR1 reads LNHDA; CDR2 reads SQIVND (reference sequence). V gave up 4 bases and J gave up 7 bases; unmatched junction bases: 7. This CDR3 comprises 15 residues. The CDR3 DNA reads TGTGCCAGTAGTAGTCTGGGACAGGGACCTGAAAAACTGTTTTTT. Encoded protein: CASSSLGQGPEKLFF.

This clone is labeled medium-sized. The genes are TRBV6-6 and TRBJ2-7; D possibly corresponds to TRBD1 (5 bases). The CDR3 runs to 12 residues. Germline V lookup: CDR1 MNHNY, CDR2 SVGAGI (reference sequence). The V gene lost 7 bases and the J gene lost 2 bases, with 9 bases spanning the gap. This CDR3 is CASTSTAYEQYF. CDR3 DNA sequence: TGTGCCAGCACCTCGACAGCCTACGAGCAGTACTTC.

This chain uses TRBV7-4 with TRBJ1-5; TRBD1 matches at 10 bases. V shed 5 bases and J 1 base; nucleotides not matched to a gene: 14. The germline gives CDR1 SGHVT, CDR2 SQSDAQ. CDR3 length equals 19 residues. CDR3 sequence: CASSPRGGTGVRSNQPQHF. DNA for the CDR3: TGTGCCAGCAGCCCCAGGGGAGGGACAGGGGTACGAAGCAATCAGCCCCAGCATTTT.

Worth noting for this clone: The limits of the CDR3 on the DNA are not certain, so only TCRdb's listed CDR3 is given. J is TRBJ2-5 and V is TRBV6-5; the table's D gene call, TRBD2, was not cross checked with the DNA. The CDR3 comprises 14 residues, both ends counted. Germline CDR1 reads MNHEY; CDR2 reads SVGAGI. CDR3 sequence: CASSYFRGQETQYF.

The CDR3 here is CASSLRGQGVQPQHF. DNA of the CDR3: TGTGCCAGCAGTTTAAGGGGACAGGGGGTCCAGCCCCAGCATTTT. V usage is TRBV27 and J usage is TRBJ1-5; 11 nucleotides match TRBD1. Germline CDR1 MNHEY, CDR2 SMNVEV (reference sequence). This CDR3 has 15 residues. V lost 2 bases to trimming and J lost 7 bases; unmatched junction nucleotides: 4.

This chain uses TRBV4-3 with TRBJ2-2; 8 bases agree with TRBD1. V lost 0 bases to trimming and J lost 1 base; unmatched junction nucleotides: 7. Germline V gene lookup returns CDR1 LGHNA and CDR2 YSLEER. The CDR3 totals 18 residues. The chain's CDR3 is CASSQEPGTGGNTGELFF. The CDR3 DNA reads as TGCGCCAGCAGCCAAGAGCCGGGGACAGGTGGGAACACCGGGGAGCTGTTTTTT.

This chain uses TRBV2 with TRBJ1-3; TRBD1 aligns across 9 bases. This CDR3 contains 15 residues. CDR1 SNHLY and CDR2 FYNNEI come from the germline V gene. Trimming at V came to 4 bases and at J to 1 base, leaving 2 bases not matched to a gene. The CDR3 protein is CASSGDRVSGNTIYF. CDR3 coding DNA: TGTGCCAGCAGTGGGGACAGGGTTTCTGGAAACACCATATATTTT. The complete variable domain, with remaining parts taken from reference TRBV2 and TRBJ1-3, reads EPEVTQTPSHQVTQMGQEVILRCVPISNHLYFYWYRQILGQKVEFLVSFYNNEISEKSEIFDDQFSVERPDGSNFTLKIRSTKLEDSAMYFCASSGDRVSGNTIYFGEGSWLTVV.

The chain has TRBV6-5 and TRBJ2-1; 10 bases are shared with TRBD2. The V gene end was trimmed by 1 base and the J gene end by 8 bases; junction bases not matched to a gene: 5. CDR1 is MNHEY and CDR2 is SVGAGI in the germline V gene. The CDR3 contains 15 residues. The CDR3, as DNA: TGTGCCAGCAGTTACTGGACTAGCGGAATCGATGAGCAGTTCTTC. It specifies CASSYWTSGIDEQFF.

The CDR3 DNA is TGCGCCAGCAGCTTCCGGGACAGGGTATTAGATACGCAGTATTTT. It is translated as CASSFRDRVLDTQYF. The chain employs TRBV5-1 and TRBJ2-3; 9 bases are shared with TRBD1. The CDR3 totals 15 residues. The junction had 6 bases not matched to a gene; V was cut back by 2 bases and J by 5 bases. Germline CDR1 is SGHRS and CDR2 is YFSETQ.

The CDR3 DNA is TGTGCCAGTAGCCCGGGGGCGGGGGACGATACGCAGTATTTT. Its protein product is CASSPGAGDDTQYF. V is TRBV19 and J is TRBJ2-3; D perhaps matches TRBD2 (7 bases). The CDR3 consists of 14 residues. Germline CDR1 LNHDA, CDR2 SQIVND (reference sequence). The V and J ends lost 6 bases and 6 bases respectively, with 16 bases between them. The complete variable domain, with remaining parts taken from reference TRBV19 and TRBJ2-3, reads DGGITQSPKYLFRKEGQNVTLSCEQNLNHDAMYWYRQDPGQGLRLIYYSQIVNDFQKGDIAEGYSVSREKKESFPLTVTSAQKNPTAFYLCASSPGAGDDTQYFGPGTRLTVL.

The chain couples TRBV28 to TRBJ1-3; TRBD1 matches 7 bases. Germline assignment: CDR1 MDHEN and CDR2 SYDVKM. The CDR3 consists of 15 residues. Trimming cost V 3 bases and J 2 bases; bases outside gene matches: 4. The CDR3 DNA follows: TGTGCCAGCAGTTTGTCCGGGACAGCTGGAAACACCATATATTTT. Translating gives CASSLSGTAGNTIYF.